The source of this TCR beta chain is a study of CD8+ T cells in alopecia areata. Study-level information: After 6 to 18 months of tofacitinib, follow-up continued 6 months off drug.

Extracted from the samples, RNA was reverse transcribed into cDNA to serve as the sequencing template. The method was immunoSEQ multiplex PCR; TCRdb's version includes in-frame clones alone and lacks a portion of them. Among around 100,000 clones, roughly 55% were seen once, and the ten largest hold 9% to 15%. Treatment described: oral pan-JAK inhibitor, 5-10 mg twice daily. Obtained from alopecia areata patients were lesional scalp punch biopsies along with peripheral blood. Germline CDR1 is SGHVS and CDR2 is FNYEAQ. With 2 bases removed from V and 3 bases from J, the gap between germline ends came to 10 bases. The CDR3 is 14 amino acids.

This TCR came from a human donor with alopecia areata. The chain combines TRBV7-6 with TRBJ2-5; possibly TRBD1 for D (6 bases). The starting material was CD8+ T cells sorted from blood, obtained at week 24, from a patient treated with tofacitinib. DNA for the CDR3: TGTGCCAGCAGCTTACTCCCAGGGGAAGAGACCCAGTACTTC. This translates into CASSLLPGEETQYF.